What follows is one T cell receptor beta chain and its context. Its specificity is unknown. These data belong to a study of beta chain features in type 1 diabetes. Background on the study: Patients shared similar age, gender and cell yields with healthy donors.

Sequenced material consisted of expressed TCRB transcripts (all of the isolated RNA was reverse transcribed). TCRdb keeps only in-frame clones here, not all; method: immunoSEQ multiplex PCR. Of 350,000 to 400,000 clones listed, approximately 12% were seen once; the top ten hold around 0.01%. Germline CDR1 SGHVS, CDR2 FQNEAQ. This CDR3 has 13 residues. Trimming stripped 5 bases from V and 9 bases from J, with 14 bases between. Study-wide points: Type 1 diabetes patients showed a moderate but significant shortening of TCRB CDR3s in all four CD4+ subsets. Compared to healthy donors, patients appeared to have naive, central memory and Treg TCRB repertoires that were more alike.

The receptor was isolated from a woman aged 18-30 years with type 1 diabetes. The sample was naive CD4+ T cells from blood. This chain links TRBV7-8 with TRBJ2-4; D is unclear. CDR3 protein: CASSVSLRGIQYF. Here the CDR3 DNA reads TGTGCCAGCAGCGTCAGCCTCAGAGGCATTCAGTACTTC.